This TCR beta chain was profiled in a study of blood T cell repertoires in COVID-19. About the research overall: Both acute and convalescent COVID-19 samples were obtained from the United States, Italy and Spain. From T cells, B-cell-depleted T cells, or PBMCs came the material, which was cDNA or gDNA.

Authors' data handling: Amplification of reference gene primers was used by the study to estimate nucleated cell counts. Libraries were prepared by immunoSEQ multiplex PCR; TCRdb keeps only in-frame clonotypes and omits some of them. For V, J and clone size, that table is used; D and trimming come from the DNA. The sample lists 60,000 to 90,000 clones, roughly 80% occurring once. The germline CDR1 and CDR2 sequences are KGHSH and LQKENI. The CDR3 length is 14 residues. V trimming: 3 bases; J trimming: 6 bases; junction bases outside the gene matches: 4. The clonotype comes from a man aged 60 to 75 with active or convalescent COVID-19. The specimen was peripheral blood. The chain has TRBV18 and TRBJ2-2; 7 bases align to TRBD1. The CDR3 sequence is CASSPRQGPGELFF. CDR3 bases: TGTGCCAGCTCACCCCGACAGGGCCCCGGGGAGCTGTTTTTT.